The clone carrying this TCR beta chain was seen ten or more times. Alongside a J-beta primer mix, a sample-barcoded 5' primer served in a second PCR lasting about 7 to 12 cycles. All samples yielded 3 million or more CDR3-containing paired-end reads. One entry per CDR3 protein results from TCRdb running MiXCR on the 5' RACE reads. The data show 1.5 million to 2 million distinct CDR3 sequences, roughly 27% seen once. The data derive from a study of blood T cells in healthy people across ages. This CDR3 has 13 residues. Germline-derived CDR1 and CDR2 are DFQATT and SNEGSKA (reference sequence). The sample was blood. V gene TRBV20-1 combines with J gene TRBJ2-5, with TRBD1 identical over 7 bases. This clonotype was sampled from a woman in her 30s in good health. CDR3 loop: CSQDRLLGETQYF. The CDR3, as DNA: TGCAGCCAGGACAGGCTCCTAGGAGAGACCCAGTACTTC.